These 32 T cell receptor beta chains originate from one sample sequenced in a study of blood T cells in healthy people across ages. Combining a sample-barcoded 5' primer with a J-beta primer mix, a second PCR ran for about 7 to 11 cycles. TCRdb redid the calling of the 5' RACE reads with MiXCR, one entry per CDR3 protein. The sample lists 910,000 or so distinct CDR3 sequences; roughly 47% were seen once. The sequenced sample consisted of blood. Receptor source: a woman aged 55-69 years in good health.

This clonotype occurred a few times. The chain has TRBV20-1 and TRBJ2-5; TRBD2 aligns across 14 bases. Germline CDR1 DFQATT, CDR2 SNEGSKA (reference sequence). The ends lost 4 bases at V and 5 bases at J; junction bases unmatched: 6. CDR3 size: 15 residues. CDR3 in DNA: TGCAGTGCTACCGGGACTAGCGGGAGCTTCGAGACCCAGTACTTC. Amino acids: CSATGTSGSFETQYF.

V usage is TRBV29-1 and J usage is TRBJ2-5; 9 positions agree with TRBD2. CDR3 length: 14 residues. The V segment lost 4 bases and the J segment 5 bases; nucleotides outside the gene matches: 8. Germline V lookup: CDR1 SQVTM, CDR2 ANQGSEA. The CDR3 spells CSVGVAGGPETQYF. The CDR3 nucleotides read TGCAGCGTTGGGGTGGCGGGAGGGCCGGAGACCCAGTACTTC.

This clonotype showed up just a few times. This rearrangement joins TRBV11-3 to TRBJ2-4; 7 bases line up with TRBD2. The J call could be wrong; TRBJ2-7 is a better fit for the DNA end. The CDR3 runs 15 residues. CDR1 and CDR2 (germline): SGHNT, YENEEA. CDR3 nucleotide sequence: TGTGCCAGCAGCTTAGGAGGTCTAGCGGACTACGAGCAGTACTTC. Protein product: CASSLGGLADYEQYF.

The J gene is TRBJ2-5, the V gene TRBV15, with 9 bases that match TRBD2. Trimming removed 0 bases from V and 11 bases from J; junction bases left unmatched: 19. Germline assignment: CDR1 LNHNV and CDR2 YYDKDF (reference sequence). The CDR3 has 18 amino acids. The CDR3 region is CATSRELRRDSGRYEQYF. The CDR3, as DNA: TGTGCCACCAGCAGAGAGCTCCGCCGTGATAGCGGGAGATATGAGCAGTACTTC.

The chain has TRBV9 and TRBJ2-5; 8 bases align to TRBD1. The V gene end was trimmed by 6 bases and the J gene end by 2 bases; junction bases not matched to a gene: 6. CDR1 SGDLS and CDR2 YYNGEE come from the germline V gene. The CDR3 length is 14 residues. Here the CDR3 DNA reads TGTGCCAGCACCCGGGACAGGCAACAAGAGACCCAGTACTTC. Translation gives CASTRDRQQETQYF.

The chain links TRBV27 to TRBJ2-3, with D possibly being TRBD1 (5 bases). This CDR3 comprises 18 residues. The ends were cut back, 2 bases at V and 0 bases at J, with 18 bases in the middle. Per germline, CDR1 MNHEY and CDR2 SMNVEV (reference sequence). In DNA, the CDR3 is TGTGCCAGCAGTTTAGTCTCTCCAGGGTTTTCGAGCACAGATACGCAGTATTTT. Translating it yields CASSLVSPGFSSTDTQYF.

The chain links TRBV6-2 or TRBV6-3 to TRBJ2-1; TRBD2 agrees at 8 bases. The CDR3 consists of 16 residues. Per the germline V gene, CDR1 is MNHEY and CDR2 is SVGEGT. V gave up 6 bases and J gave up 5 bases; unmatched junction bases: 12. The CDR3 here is CASRNSGTRFHNEQFF. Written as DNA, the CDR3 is TGTGCCAGCAGAAACTCCGGGACTAGGTTCCACAATGAGCAGTTCTTC.

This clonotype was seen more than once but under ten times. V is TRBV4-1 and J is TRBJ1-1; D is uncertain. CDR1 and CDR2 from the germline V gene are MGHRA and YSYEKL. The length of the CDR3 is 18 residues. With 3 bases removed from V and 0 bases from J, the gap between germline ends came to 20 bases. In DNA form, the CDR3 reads TGCGCCAGCAGCCATTCCACACTCCACCCGGCCATGAACACTGAAGCTTTCTTT. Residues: CASSHSTLHPAMNTEAFF.

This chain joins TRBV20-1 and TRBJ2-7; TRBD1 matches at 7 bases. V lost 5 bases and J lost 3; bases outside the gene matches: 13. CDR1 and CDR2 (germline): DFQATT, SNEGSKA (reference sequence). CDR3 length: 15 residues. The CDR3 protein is CSAGRPGSGGYEQYF. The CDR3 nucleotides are TGCAGTGCTGGACGTCCTGGGTCAGGGGGCTACGAGCAGTACTTC.

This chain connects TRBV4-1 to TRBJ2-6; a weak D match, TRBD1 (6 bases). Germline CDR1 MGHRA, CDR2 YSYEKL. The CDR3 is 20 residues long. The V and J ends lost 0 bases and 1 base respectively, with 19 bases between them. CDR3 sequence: CASSQESGQLTHSGANVLTF. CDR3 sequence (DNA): TGCGCCAGCAGCCAAGAGTCCGGACAGCTTACCCATTCTGGGGCCAACGTCCTGACTTTC.

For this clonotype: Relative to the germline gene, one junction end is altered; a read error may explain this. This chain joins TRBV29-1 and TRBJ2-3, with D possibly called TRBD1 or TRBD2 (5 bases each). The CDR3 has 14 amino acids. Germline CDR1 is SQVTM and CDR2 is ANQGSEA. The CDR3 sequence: CSVEGTNEADTQYF. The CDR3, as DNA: TGCAGCGTGGAAGGGACCAATGAGGCAGATACGCAGTATTTT.

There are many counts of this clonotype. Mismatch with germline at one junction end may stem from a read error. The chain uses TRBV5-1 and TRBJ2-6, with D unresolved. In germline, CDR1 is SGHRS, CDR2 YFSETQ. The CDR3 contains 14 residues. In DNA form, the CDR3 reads TGTGCCAGCAGCCCTACCTCTGGGGCCAACGTCCTGACTTTC. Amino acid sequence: CASSPTSGANVLTF.

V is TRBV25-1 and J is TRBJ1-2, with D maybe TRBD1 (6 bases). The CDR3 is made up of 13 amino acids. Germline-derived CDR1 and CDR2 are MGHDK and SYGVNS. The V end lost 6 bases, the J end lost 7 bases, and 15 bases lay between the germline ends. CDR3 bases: TGTGCCAGCAGAGGGCAGGGGCCTTGTGGCTACACCTTC. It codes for CASRGQGPCGYTF.

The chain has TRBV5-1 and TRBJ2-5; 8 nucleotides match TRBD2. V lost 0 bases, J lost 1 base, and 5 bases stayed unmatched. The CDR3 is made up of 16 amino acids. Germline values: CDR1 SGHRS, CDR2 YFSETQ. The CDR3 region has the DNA TGCGCCAGCAGCTTGGTACTAGCGGTAGCCCAAGAGACCCAGTACTTC. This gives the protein CASSLVLAVAQETQYF.

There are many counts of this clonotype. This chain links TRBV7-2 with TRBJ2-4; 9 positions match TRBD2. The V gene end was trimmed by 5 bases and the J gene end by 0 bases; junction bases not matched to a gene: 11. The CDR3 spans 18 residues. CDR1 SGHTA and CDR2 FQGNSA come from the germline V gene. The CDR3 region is CASSPRGTSLAAKNIQYF. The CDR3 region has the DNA TGTGCCAGCAGCCCTCGAGGGACTAGCCTCGCAGCCAAAAACATTCAGTACTTC.

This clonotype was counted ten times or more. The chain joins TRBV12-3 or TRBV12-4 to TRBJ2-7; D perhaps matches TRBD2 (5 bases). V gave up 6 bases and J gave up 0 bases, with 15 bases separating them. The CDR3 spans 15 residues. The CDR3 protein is CASSPGLRSSYEQYF. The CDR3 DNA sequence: TGTGCCAGCAGCCCCGGACTGAGGAGCTCCTACGAGCAGTACTTC.

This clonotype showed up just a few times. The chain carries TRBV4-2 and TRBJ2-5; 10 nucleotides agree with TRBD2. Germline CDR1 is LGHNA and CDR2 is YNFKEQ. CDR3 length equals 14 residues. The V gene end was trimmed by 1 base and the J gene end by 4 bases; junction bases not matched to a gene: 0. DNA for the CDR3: TGTGCCAGCAGCCAAGCTAGCGGGGGAGAGACCCAGTACTTC. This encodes CASSQASGGETQYF.

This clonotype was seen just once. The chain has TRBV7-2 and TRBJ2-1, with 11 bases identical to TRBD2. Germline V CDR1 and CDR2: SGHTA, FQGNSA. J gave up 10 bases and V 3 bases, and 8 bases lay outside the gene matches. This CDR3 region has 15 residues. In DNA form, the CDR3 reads TGTGCCAGCAGCTTTGGGCTAGCGGGAGGAAGGGAGCAGTTCTTC. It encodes CASSFGLAGGREQFF.

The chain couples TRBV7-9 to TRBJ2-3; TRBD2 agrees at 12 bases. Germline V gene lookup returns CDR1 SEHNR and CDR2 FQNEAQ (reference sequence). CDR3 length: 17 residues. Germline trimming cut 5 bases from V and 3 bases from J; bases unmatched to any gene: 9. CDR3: CASSATTSGRITDTQYF. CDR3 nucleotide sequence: TGTGCCAGCAGCGCCACCACTAGCGGGAGGATTACAGATACGCAGTATTTT.

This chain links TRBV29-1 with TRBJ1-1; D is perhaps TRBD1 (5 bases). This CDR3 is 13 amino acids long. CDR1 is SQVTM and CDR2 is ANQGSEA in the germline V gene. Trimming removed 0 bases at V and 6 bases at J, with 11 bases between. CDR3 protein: CSVEEPDIAEAFF. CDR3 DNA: TGCAGCGTTGAAGAACCGGACATCGCTGAAGCTTTCTTT.

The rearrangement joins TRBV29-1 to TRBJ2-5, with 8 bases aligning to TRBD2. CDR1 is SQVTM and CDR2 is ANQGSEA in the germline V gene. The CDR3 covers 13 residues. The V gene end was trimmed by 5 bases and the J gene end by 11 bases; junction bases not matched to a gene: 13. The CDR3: CSVTRTSYNEQYF. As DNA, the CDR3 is TGCAGCGTTACTCGGACTAGCTACAATGAGCAGTACTTC.

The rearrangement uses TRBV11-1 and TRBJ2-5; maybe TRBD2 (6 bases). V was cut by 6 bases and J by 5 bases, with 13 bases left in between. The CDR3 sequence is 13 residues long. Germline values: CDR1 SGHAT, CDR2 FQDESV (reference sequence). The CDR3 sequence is CASRRDPRETQYF. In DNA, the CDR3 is TGTGCCAGCAGGCGGGACCCCCGGGAGACCCAGTACTTC. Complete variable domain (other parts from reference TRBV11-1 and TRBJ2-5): EAEVAQSPRYKITEKSQAVAFWCDPISGHATLYWYRQILGQGPELLVQFQDESVVDDSQLPKDRFSAERLKGVDSTLKIQPAELGDSAMYLCASRRDPRETQYFGPGTRLLVL.

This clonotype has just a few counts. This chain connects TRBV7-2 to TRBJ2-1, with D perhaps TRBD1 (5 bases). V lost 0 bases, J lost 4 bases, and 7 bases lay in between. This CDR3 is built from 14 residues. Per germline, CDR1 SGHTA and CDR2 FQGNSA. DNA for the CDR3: TGTGCCAGCAGCTTAGCCGCAGGGTACAATGAGCAGTTCTTC. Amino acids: CASSLAAGYNEQFF.

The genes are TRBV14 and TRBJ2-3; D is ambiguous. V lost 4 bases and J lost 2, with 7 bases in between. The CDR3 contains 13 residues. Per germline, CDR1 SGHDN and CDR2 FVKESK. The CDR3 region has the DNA TGTGCCAGCAGCCGAGAACTCACAGATACGCAGTATTTT. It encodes CASSRELTDTQYF.

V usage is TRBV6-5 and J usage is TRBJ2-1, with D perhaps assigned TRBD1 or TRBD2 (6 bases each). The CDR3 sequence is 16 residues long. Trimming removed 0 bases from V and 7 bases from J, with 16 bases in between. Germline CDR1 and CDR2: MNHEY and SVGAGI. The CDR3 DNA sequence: TGTGCCAGCAGTTACTCGATAGGGGGGTCAATTAATGAGCAGTTCTTC. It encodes CASSYSIGGSINEQFF.

CDR3 DNA: TGTGCCAGCAGTCAACTCAGGGGGCGCGGCTCACCCCTCCACTTT. It is translated as CASSQLRGRGSPLHF. The chain couples TRBV28 to TRBJ1-6, with 8 bases matching TRBD1. Germline CDR1 MDHEN, CDR2 SYDVKM. V was clipped by 5 bases and J by 10 bases; unmatched bases: 10. This CDR3 spans 15 amino acids.

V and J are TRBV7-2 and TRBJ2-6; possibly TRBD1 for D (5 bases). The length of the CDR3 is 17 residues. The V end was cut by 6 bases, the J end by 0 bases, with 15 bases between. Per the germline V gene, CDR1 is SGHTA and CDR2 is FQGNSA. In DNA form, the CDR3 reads TGTGCCAGCAGATCAGGGCCCCGGTACTCTGGGGCCAACGTCCTGACTTTC. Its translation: CASRSGPRYSGANVLTF.

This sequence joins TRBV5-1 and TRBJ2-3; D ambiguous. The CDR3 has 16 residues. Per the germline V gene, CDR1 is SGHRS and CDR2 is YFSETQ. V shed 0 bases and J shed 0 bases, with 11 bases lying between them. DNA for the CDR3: TGCGCCAGCAGCTTGGAGGGCGATCCCAGCACAGATACGCAGTATTTT. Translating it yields CASSLEGDPSTDTQYF. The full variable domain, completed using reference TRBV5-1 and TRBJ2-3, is KAGVTQTPRYLIKTRGQQVTLSCSPISGHRSVSWYQQTPGQGLQFLFEYFSETQRNKGNFPGRFSGRQFSNSRSEMNVSTLELGDSALYLCASSLEGDPSTDTQYFGPGTRLTVL.

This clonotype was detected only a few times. The CDR3 protein is CASSLFPQIGAFF. Written as DNA, the CDR3 is TGTGCCAGCAGTTTATTTCCGCAAATCGGAGCTTTCTTT. V gene TRBV28 combines with J gene TRBJ1-1; D not resolved. V was shortened by 1 base and J by 10 bases, with 13 bases between the two germline ends. The CDR3 covers 13 residues. The V gene's germline CDR1 is MDHEN and CDR2 SYDVKM.

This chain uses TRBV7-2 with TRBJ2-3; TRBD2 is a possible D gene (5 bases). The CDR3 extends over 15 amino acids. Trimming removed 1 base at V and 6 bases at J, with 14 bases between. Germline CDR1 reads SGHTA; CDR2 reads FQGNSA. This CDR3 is CASSLERVEYDTQYF. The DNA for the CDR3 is TGTGCCAGCAGCTTAGAGAGGGTCGAGTACGATACGCAGTATTTT. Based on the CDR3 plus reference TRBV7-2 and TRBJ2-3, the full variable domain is GAGVSQSPSNKVTEKGKDVELRCDPISGHTALYWYRQSLGQGLEFLIYFQGNSAPDKSGLPSDRFSAERTGGSVSTLTIQRTQQEDSAVYLCASSLERVEYDTQYFGPGTRLTVL.

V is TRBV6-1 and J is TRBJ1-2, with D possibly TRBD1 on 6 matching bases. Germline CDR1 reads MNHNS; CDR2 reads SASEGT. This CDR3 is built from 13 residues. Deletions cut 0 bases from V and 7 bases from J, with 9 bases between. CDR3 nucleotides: TGTGCCAGCAGTGAAGCAAGGGGGACTGGCTACACCTTC. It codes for CASSEARGTGYTF.

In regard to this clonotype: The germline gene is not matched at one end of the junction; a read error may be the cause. The chain's CDR3 is CASSPRGGASATDMQYF. CDR3 in DNA: TGTGCCAGCAGTCCTCGGGGAGGGGCTAGCGCTACAGATATGCAGTATTTT. This chain uses TRBV12-3 or TRBV12-4 with TRBJ2-3; 7 bases are shared with TRBD2. The CDR3 loop spans 17 amino acids.